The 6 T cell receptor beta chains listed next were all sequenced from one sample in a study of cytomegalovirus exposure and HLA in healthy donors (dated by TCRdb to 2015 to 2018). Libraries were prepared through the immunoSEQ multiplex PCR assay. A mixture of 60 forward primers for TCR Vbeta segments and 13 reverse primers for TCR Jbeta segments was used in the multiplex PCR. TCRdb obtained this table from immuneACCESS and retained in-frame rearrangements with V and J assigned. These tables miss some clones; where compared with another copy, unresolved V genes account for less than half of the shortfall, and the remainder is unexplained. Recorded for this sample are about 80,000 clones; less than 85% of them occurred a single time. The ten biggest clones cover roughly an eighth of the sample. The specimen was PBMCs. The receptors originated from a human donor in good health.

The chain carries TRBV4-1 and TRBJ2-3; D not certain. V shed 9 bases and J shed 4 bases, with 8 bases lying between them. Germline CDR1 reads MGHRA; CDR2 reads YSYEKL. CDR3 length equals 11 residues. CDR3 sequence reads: CASGEPDTQYF. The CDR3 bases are TGCGCCAGTGGTGAGCCAGATACGCAGTATTTT.

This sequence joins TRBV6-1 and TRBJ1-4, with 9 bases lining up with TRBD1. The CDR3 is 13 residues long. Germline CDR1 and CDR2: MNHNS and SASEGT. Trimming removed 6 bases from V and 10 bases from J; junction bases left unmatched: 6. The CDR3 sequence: CASRDRGSSKLFF. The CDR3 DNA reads TGTGCCAGCAGAGACAGGGGGTCGTCAAAACTGTTTTTT.

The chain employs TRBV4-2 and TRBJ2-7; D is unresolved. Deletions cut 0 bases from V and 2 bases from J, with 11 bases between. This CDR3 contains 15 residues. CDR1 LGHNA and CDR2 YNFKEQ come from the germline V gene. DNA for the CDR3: TGTGCCAGCAGCCAAGATAGCCCCGGTCCCTACGAGCAGTACTTC. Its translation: CASSQDSPGPYEQYF.

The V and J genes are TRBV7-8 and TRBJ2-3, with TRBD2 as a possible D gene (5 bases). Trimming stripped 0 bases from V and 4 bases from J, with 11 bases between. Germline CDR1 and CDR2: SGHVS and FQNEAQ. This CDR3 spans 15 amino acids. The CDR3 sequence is CASSLAGGYPDTQYF. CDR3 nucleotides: TGTGCCAGCAGCTTAGCGGGCGGGTACCCAGATACGCAGTATTTT.

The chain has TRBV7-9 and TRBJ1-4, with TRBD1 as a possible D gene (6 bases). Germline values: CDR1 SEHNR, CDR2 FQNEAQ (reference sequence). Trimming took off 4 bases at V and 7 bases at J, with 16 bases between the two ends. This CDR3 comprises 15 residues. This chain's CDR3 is CASSYRDNLGEKLFF. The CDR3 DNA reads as TGTGCCAGCAGCTACAGGGACAATCTAGGTGAAAAACTGTTTTTT.

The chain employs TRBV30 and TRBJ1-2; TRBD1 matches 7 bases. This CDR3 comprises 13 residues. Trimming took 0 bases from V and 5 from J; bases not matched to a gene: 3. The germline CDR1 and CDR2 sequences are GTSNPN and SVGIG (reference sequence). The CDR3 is CAWSVTGEYGYTF. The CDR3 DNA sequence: TGTGCCTGGAGTGTCACAGGGGAATATGGCTACACCTTC.